Presented here are 32 T cell receptor beta chains from one specimen sequenced in a study of cytomegalovirus exposure and HLA in healthy donors. Only in-frame clones appear in the TCRdb table, and some are missing; sequencing was by immunoSEQ multiplex PCR. The sample includes 250,000 to 350,000 clones, roughly 90% of them seen just once. The sequencing sample was made of PBMCs. Receptors originate from a woman aged 18-29 years in good health and CMV-seronegative.

This clone has just one count. The chain is built from TRBV20-1 and TRBJ2-7, with unresolved D. Deletions cut 7 bases from V and 5 bases from J, with 12 bases between. The germline V gene has CDR1 DFQATT and CDR2 SNEGSKA (reference sequence). This CDR3 is 11 amino acids long. The CDR3 DNA is TGCAGTGTCGGTCCACCTAACGAGCAGTACTTC. Protein product: CSVGPPNEQYF.

V and J are TRBV27 and TRBJ2-1; TRBD2 agrees at 8 bases. The length of the CDR3 is 13 residues. CDR1 MNHEY and CDR2 SMNVEV come from the germline V gene (reference sequence). Trimming removed 10 bases from V and 9 bases from J; junction bases left unmatched: 11. The CDR3, as DNA: TGTGCCAACCGGACTAGCACCTGGGTTGAGCAGTTCTTC. As protein: CANRTSTWVEQFF.

V is TRBV18 and J is TRBJ2-6, with TRBD1 matching over 8 bases. Looked up from germline, CDR1 is KGHSH and CDR2 is LQKENI. J was trimmed by 2 bases and V by 2 bases; bases with no gene match: 5. The CDR3 length is 17 residues. In DNA, the CDR3 is TGTGCCAGCTCACCAGAGACAGGGGTACCTGGGGCCAACGTCCTGACTTTC. Translation: CASSPETGVPGANVLTF.

The chain links TRBV4-2 to TRBJ2-2, with a tentative D call TRBD2 (6 bases). V was pared by 3 bases and J by 10 bases, with 12 bases between. CDR3 length equals 13 residues. The germline CDR1 and CDR2 sequences are LGHNA and YNFKEQ. The CDR3 sequence is CASSQDAGMELFF. The CDR3 DNA reads as TGTGCCAGCAGCCAGGATGCGGGGATGGAGCTGTTTTTT.

The V and J genes are TRBV28 and TRBJ1-2, with D perhaps TRBD1 (5 bases). V dropped 3 bases and J dropped 6 bases, with 8 bases sitting between them. Germline CDR1 MDHEN, CDR2 SYDVKM. The CDR3 runs to 12 residues. As DNA, the CDR3 is TGTGCCAGCAGTTTGTTCAGGGATGGCTACACCTTC. This sequence encodes CASSLFRDGYTF.

This sequence joins TRBV28 and TRBJ1-1, with D perhaps TRBD1 (5 bases). CDR1 is MDHEN and CDR2 is SYDVKM in the germline V gene. This CDR3 region has 15 residues. V was clipped by 4 bases and J by 4 bases, with 16 bases between them. The CDR3 coding sequence is TGTGCCAGCAGTTCCCCGACAGTTCGGACCACTGAAGCTTTCTTT. Translating gives CASSSPTVRTTEAFF.

V and J are TRBV2 and TRBJ2-1, with TRBD2 matching 9 bases. The CDR3 consists of 14 residues. Trimming cost V 7 bases and J 6 bases; bases outside gene matches: 7. Germline V gene lookup returns CDR1 SNHLY and CDR2 FYNNEI. CDR3: CASTILAGPNEQFF. The CDR3 nucleotides are TGTGCCAGCACTATTCTAGCGGGGCCCAATGAGCAGTTCTTC.

J is TRBJ2-7 and V is TRBV28; TRBD2 aligns across 13 bases. The CDR3 consists of 13 residues. Germline V gives CDR1 MDHEN, CDR2 SYDVKM. V shed 5 bases, J shed 11 bases, and the junction held 6 bases outside the gene matches. CDR3 bases: TGTGCCAGCAGTACCACTAGCGGGAGGGCCAAGTACTTC. Residues: CASSTTSGRAKYF.

In its sample, this clone was seen once. V and J are TRBV7-2 and TRBJ2-2; D may be TRBD2 (6 bases). Germline loops: CDR1 SGHTA, CDR2 FQGNSA. CDR3 length equals 16 residues. The V end lost 4 bases, the J end lost 0 bases, and 12 bases lay between the germline ends. CDR3 bases: TGTGCCAGCAGCTCGGTAGCGGCGGCGAACACCGGGGAGCTGTTTTTT. Amino acid sequence: CASSSVAAANTGELFF.

V and J are TRBV7-8 and TRBJ1-4, with 8 bases that match TRBD1. J lost 7 bases, V lost 4 bases, and 8 bases had no gene match. The CDR3 loop spans 15 amino acids. The germline CDR1 and CDR2 sequences are SGHVS and FQNEAQ. CDR3 DNA: TGTGCCAGCAGCTCTCCGGACAGGGATGGTGAAAAACTGTTTTTT. The encoded protein is CASSSPDRDGEKLFF.

The rearrangement links TRBV29-1 to TRBJ2-7; tentatively, D is TRBD1 (5 bases). Germline V gene lookup returns CDR1 SQVTM and CDR2 ANQGSEA. Trimming cost V 6 bases and J 0 bases, with 15 bases left between them. This CDR3 has 14 residues. CDR3 sequence: CSVLMTVDSYEQYF. In DNA form, the CDR3 reads TGCAGCGTCCTGATGACAGTGGACTCCTACGAGCAGTACTTC.

The chain uses TRBV9 and TRBJ2-2; a possible D gene is TRBD1 (6 bases). Germline-derived CDR1 and CDR2 are SGDLS and YYNGEE. Trimming stripped 1 base from V and 4 bases from J, with 14 bases between. The CDR3 has 16 residues. CDR3 bases: TGTGCCAGCAGCGTATTAGGGGGAACGGGCACCGGGGAGCTGTTTTTT. Its translation: CASSVLGGTGTGELFF.

This clone was seen only once. The chain employs TRBV4-2 and TRBJ2-3; D is ambiguous. There are 13 residues in the CDR3. With 2 bases removed from V and 6 bases from J, the gap between germline ends came to 9 bases. Germline CDR1 is LGHNA and CDR2 is YNFKEQ. The CDR3 here is CASSQNLRDTQYF. Here the CDR3 DNA reads TGTGCCAGCAGCCAAAACCTCCGGGATACGCAGTATTTT.

The V and J genes are TRBV6-1 and TRBJ2-7, with 7 bases fitting TRBD2. This CDR3 is 14 amino acids long. From germline, CDR1 is MNHNS and CDR2 SASEGT. V was pared by 7 bases and J by 4 bases, with 10 bases of the junction left unmatched. The CDR3, as DNA: TGTGCCAGCACTATACCTAGCGGAGATTACGAGCAGTACTTC. Translating it yields CASTIPSGDYEQYF.

The rearrangement links TRBV5-6 to TRBJ2-1, with D perhaps TRBD1 (6 bases). V lost 3 bases to trimming and J lost 0 bases, with 22 bases between them. This CDR3 is 19 amino acids long. CDR1 SGHDT and CDR2 YYEEEE come from the germline V gene. CDR3: CASSSQHFQTGSSYNEQFF. In DNA form, the CDR3 reads TGTGCCAGCAGCTCCCAACATTTCCAGACAGGTAGCTCCTACAATGAGCAGTTCTTC.

The chain uses TRBV29-1 and TRBJ2-1; weak D call: TRBD2 (5 bases). V lost 5 bases, J lost 7 bases, and 12 bases lay in between. This CDR3 has 12 residues. Per germline, CDR1 SQVTM and CDR2 ANQGSEA. CDR3 loop: CSVRAVANEQFF. The CDR3 DNA reads as TGCAGCGTTAGGGCAGTAGCGAATGAGCAGTTCTTC.

This chain uses TRBV10-3 with TRBJ1-4; 7 bases line up with TRBD1. The V segment lost 6 bases and the J segment 6 bases; nucleotides outside the gene matches: 4. Germline V gives CDR1 ENHRY, CDR2 SYGVKD. This CDR3 spans 13 amino acids. CDR3 sequence: CAISSTGHEKLFF. In DNA, the CDR3 is TGTGCCATCAGCTCGACAGGGCATGAAAAACTGTTTTTT.

CDR3: CATRTGTSTDTQYF. The DNA for the CDR3 is TGTGCCACACGGACAGGAACAAGTACAGATACGCAGTATTTT. The chain combines TRBV2 with TRBJ2-3; 7 bases are shared with TRBD1. The CDR3 length is 14 residues. V was clipped by 10 bases and J by 3 bases; unmatched bases: 10. Germline CDR1 SNHLY, CDR2 FYNNEI.

The chain joins TRBV6-5 to TRBJ1-1; D not certain. CDR3 size: 15 residues. Trimming cost V 7 bases and J 4 bases, with 19 bases left between them. Germline lookup yields CDR1 MNHEY and CDR2 SVGAGI. CDR3 loop: CASTHSGRSVTEAFF. The CDR3 DNA is TGTGCCAGCACCCACTCGGGAAGGTCGGTCACTGAAGCTTTCTTT.

The chain employs TRBV6-5 and TRBJ2-5; 8 bases agree with TRBD2. Germline CDR1 reads MNHEY; CDR2 reads SVGAGI. The CDR3 extends over 13 amino acids. The V segment lost 6 bases and the J segment 5 bases; nucleotides outside the gene matches: 5. CDR3 amino acids: CASRTGGAETQYF. DNA of the CDR3: TGTGCCAGCAGAACGGGGGGGGCGGAGACCCAGTACTTC.

This clone was recorded a few times. The chain joins TRBV27 to TRBJ1-2; weak D call: TRBD1 (6 bases). The CDR3 consists of 15 residues. V lost 3 bases to trimming and J lost 4 bases, with 15 bases between them. Germline V gives CDR1 MNHEY, CDR2 SMNVEV (reference sequence). Written as DNA, the CDR3 is TGTGCCAGCAGTTTCGGTGAGCCAGGGGCCTATGGCTACACCTTC. This encodes CASSFGEPGAYGYTF.

This rearrangement joins TRBV7-9 to TRBJ2-7; 9 bases map to TRBD2. The length of the CDR3 is 15 residues. CDR1 and CDR2 from the germline V gene are SEHNR and FQNEAQ (reference sequence). V lost 2 bases and J lost 9; bases outside the gene matches: 11. CDR3 DNA: TGTGCCAGCAGCTTAATAGCGGGAGTGATCGACGGGCAGTACTTC. Its protein product is CASSLIAGVIDGQYF.

J is TRBJ1-2 and V is TRBV27; 8 nucleotides align to TRBD1. CDR3 size: 13 residues. Per germline, CDR1 MNHEY and CDR2 SMNVEV (reference sequence). V shed 6 bases, J shed 4 bases, and the junction held 4 bases outside the gene matches. The CDR3 spells CASSQDRGYGYTF. CDR3 DNA sequence: TGTGCCAGCAGCCAAGACAGGGGCTATGGCTACACCTTC.

CDR3 bases: TGCGCCAGCAGCTCTCAACCGGGACAGGGGGCCTACAATGAGCAGTTCTTC. Amino acid sequence: CASSSQPGQGAYNEQFF. The V gene is TRBV5-1, the J gene TRBJ2-1; 11 bases are a match to TRBD1. Germline values: CDR1 SGHRS, CDR2 YFSETQ. The CDR3 spans 17 residues. Losses at the gene ends were 3 bases for V and 2 bases for J; bases not matched to a gene: 7.

This chain uses TRBV4-3 with TRBJ2-1; 9 bases line up with TRBD2. Germline assignment: CDR1 LGHNA and CDR2 YSLEER. Trimming at V came to 0 bases and at J to 8 bases, leaving 8 bases not matched to a gene. The CDR3 runs to 16 residues. DNA for the CDR3: TGCGCCAGCAGCCAAGATATGGCGGGAGGGGAGGATGAGCAGTTCTTC. It yields the protein CASSQDMAGGEDEQFF.

The chain recombines TRBV6-6 with TRBJ2-7; possible D gene TRBD2, 5 bases. V lost 2 bases to trimming and J lost 6 bases, with 17 bases between them. The germline gives CDR1 MNHNY, CDR2 SVGAGI (reference sequence). The CDR3 is made up of 15 amino acids. The CDR3 nucleotides read TGTGCCAGCAGTTACGGAGGATCGCAGGACGGCGAGCAGTACTTC. Its translation is CASSYGGSQDGEQYF.

The CDR3 loop reads CASSLQGLGQSTDTQYF. As DNA, the CDR3 is TGCGCCAGCAGCCTCCAGGGTTTGGGACAGAGCACAGATACGCAGTATTTT. The rearrangement uses TRBV4-3 and TRBJ2-3, with 7 nucleotides matching TRBD1. Germline CDR1 and CDR2: LGHNA and YSLEER. Trimming at V came to 4 bases and at J to 0 bases, leaving 10 bases not matched to a gene. The CDR3 runs 17 residues.

The rearrangement joins TRBV28 to TRBJ1-5; the D is unclear. The CDR3 covers 15 residues. The germline V gene encodes CDR1 MDHEN and CDR2 SYDVKM. V was clipped by 4 bases and J by 6 bases, with 16 bases between them. The CDR3: CASSSSLDEGQPQHF. The CDR3 DNA sequence: TGTGCCAGCAGTTCTTCTTTGGACGAGGGTCAGCCCCAGCATTTT.

The rearrangement joins TRBV5-1 to TRBJ2-7, with a possible D match to TRBD1 (6 bases). The V gene's germline CDR1 is SGHRS and CDR2 YFSETQ. Deletions cut 5 bases from V and 5 bases from J, with 17 bases between. This CDR3 has 14 amino acids. DNA for the CDR3: TGCGCCAGCAGTGATGATAGGGGGTCCGACGAGCAGTACTTC. Protein product: CASSDDRGSDEQYF.

This clone was seen more than once but under ten times. The chain has TRBV27 and TRBJ2-3, with 13 bases lining up with TRBD2. The CDR3 contains 16 residues. Germline V lookup: CDR1 MNHEY, CDR2 SMNVEV (reference sequence). Trimming cost V 4 bases and J 4 bases; bases outside gene matches: 5. The CDR3 is CASSSKLAGGPDTQYF. Written as DNA, the CDR3 is TGTGCCAGCAGTTCGAAACTAGCGGGAGGGCCAGATACGCAGTATTTT.

This chain joins TRBV5-4 and TRBJ1-5, with TRBD1 identical over 10 bases. With V trimmed by 4 bases and J by 2 bases, 3 bases remained unmatched. The CDR3 is 15 residues long. The germline CDR1 and CDR2 sequences are SGHNT and YYREEE (reference sequence). This CDR3 reads CASSPGTGGNQPQHF. CDR3 nucleotide sequence: TGTGCCAGCAGCCCGGGGACAGGGGGCAATCAGCCCCAGCATTTT.

J is TRBJ1-4 and V is TRBV6-1; 7 bases align to TRBD1. V shed 4 bases and J 6 bases; nucleotides not matched to a gene: 14. The CDR3 length is 17 residues. Looked up from germline, CDR1 is MNHNS and CDR2 is SASEGT. The CDR3 is CASSAGQVVVLDEKLFF. The CDR3 DNA reads as TGTGCCAGCAGTGCCGGACAGGTTGTTGTTTTGGATGAAAAACTGTTTTTT.